A single sample is the source of the 30 T cell receptor beta chains below, sequenced in a study of T cells after posttransplantation cyclophosphamide. The data were produced by immunoSEQ multiplex PCR, yet TCRdb's version contains in-frame clones alone and is incomplete. In total the sample includes 40,000 to 60,000 clones, none of them seen once. The sample consisted of PBMCs. These receptors all come from a man in his forties in good health, CMV-negative, and a related stem cell transplant donor.

In this sample, this clone turned up many times. The chain recombines TRBV18 with TRBJ1-3; D perhaps matches TRBD1 (6 bases). The V end was cut by 0 bases, the J end by 0 bases, with 12 bases between. Germline V gives CDR1 KGHSH, CDR2 LQKENI. The CDR3 contains 17 residues. Here the CDR3 DNA reads TGTGCCAGCTCACCACCGAACAGGGTGTTCTCTGGAAACACCATATATTTT. Residues: CASSPPNRVFSGNTIYF.

This clone appeared many times. The chain couples TRBV28 to TRBJ1-1; D possibly corresponds to TRBD1 (5 bases). The V and J ends lost 4 bases and 0 bases respectively, with 12 bases between them. From germline, CDR1 is MDHEN and CDR2 SYDVKM. This CDR3 spans 15 amino acids. The DNA for the CDR3 is TGTGCCAGCAGTTCCCGCTCGGACATGAACACTGAAGCTTTCTTT. Translation: CASSSRSDMNTEAFF.

This clone was seen many times. The chain carries TRBV28 and TRBJ2-6; 8 bases agree with TRBD1. Trimming took 11 bases from V and 4 from J; bases not matched to a gene: 16. Germline V lookup: CDR1 MDHEN, CDR2 SYDVKM. The CDR3 length is 17 residues. CDR3 in DNA: TGTGCCTGCAACGGACAGGGCTCTTTAGGGGGGGCCAACGTCCTGACTTTC. Amino acid sequence: CACNGQGSLGGANVLTF.

There are many counts of this clone. The gene calls are TRBV2 and TRBJ2-6; TRBD1 matches 8 bases. Germline values: CDR1 SNHLY, CDR2 FYNNEI. V dropped 7 bases and J dropped 0; count of bases not matched to a gene: 11. This CDR3 contains 18 residues. The CDR3 DNA reads TGTGCCAGCATGGGGACAGGCGGACGTGGCTCTGGGGCCAACGTCCTGACTTTC. Amino acid sequence: CASMGTGGRGSGANVLTF.

This clone was seen many times. J is TRBJ2-3 and V is TRBV29-1; D is unresolved. Germline V lookup: CDR1 SQVTM, CDR2 ANQGSEA. CDR3 size: 15 residues. V gave up 2 bases and J gave up 0 bases, with 12 bases separating them. In nucleotides, the CDR3 is TGCAGCGTTGAACCCCTCGCGGTGAGCACAGATACGCAGTATTTT. Encoded protein: CSVEPLAVSTDTQYF.

This clone was counted many times. The V gene is TRBV19, the J gene TRBJ2-7, with 11 bases that match TRBD2. The CDR3 extends over 14 amino acids. Germline loops: CDR1 LNHDA, CDR2 SQIVND (reference sequence). Losses at the gene ends were 6 bases for V and 2 bases for J; bases not matched to a gene: 3. This CDR3 is CASSELAGAYEQYF. Here the CDR3 DNA reads TGTGCCAGTAGCGAACTAGCGGGAGCCTACGAGCAGTACTTC. The full variable domain, completed using reference TRBV19 and TRBJ2-7, is DGGITQSPKYLFRKEGQNVTLSCEQNLNHDAMYWYRQDPGQGLRLIYYSQIVNDFQKGDIAEGYSVSREKKESFPLTVTSAQKNPTAFYLCASSELAGAYEQYFGPGTRLTVT.

This clone was detected ten times or more. The chain links TRBV6-1 to TRBJ2-7; 12 bases map to TRBD2. Germline CDR1 and CDR2: MNHNS and SASEGT. The length of the CDR3 is 13 residues. The ends lost 7 bases at V and 4 bases at J; junction bases unmatched: 2. CDR3 bases: TGTGCCAGCACAACTAGCGGGAGGTACGAGCAGTACTTC. It translates to CASTTSGRYEQYF.

The table lists this clone with many counts. The chain has TRBV28 and TRBJ2-1; TRBD2 matches at 7 bases. CDR3 length equals 14 residues. Trimming removed 5 bases from V and 2 bases from J; junction bases left unmatched: 3. Germline CDR1 reads MDHEN; CDR2 reads SYDVKM. The CDR3 coding sequence is TGTGCCAGCAGTCGGGCGGGGGCCTACAATGAGCAGTTCTTC. This encodes CASSRAGAYNEQFF.

This clone appeared many times. The rearrangement uses TRBV19 and TRBJ2-7, with a possible D match to TRBD1 (5 bases). The CDR3 is made up of 14 amino acids. The V gene lost 6 bases and the J gene lost 7 bases, with 19 bases spanning the gap. Looked up from germline, CDR1 is LNHDA and CDR2 is SQIVND (reference sequence). The CDR3, as DNA: TGTGCCAGTAGCTTAAATAGGGGTTCTGGGGAGCAGTACTTC. This translates into CASSLNRGSGEQYF.

This clone was seen repeatedly, ten times or more. The V and J genes are TRBV2 and TRBJ1-1; D gene unclear. V lost 5 bases, J lost 6 bases, and 16 bases lay in between. The CDR3 totals 14 residues. The germline V gene encodes CDR1 SNHLY and CDR2 FYNNEI. The CDR3 DNA is TGTGCCAGCAGTTTTTCTATAGTATCGCCTGAAGCTTTCTTT. Its translation is CASSFSIVSPEAFF.

Many counts were recorded for this clone. The chain uses TRBV14 and TRBJ2-7, with D maybe TRBD1 (5 bases). CDR1 is SGHDN and CDR2 is FVKESK in the germline V gene. CDR3 length: 14 amino acids. The V end lost 1 base, the J end lost 3 bases, and 10 bases lay between the germline ends. This CDR3 is CASSQVSQGYEQYF. In DNA form, the CDR3 reads TGTGCCAGCAGCCAAGTTTCTCAGGGCTACGAGCAGTACTTC.

This clone was counted at least ten times. The J gene is TRBJ1-3, the V gene TRBV7-9; 8 bases match TRBD1. The CDR3 is 16 amino acids. The V gene end was trimmed by 3 bases and the J gene end by 2 bases; junction bases not matched to a gene: 6. Germline loops: CDR1 SEHNR, CDR2 FQNEAQ (reference sequence). In DNA form, the CDR3 reads TGTGCCAGCAGCTTCCCTAGACAGGGGCCTGGAAACACCATATATTTT. As protein: CASSFPRQGPGNTIYF.

This clone was seen repeatedly, ten times or more. The chain links TRBV19 to TRBJ2-5, with 8 bases lining up with TRBD2. The V gene end was trimmed by 5 bases and the J gene end by 2 bases; junction bases not matched to a gene: 10. CDR3 length: 16 residues. CDR1 is LNHDA, CDR2 SQIVND, per germline (reference sequence). In DNA, the CDR3 is TGTGCCAGTAGTCCCCCGTCGGCTAGCGGGCAAGAGACCCAGTACTTC. Encoded protein: CASSPPSASGQETQYF.

This clone was recorded at least ten times. The V and J genes are TRBV7-2 and TRBJ2-3; TRBD1 matches at 8 bases. The V segment lost 3 bases and the J segment 6 bases; nucleotides outside the gene matches: 2. Germline CDR1 is SGHTA and CDR2 is FQGNSA. The CDR3 is 13 residues long. CDR3 bases: TGTGCCAGCAGCTTCAACAGGGGGGATACGCAGTATTTT. Translation gives CASSFNRGDTQYF.

This clone was found many times. This chain joins TRBV5-6 and TRBJ2-7, with 9 positions matching TRBD1. The length of the CDR3 is 15 residues. Trimming cost V 0 bases and J 3 bases; bases outside gene matches: 4. Germline CDR1 is SGHDT and CDR2 is YYEEEE. The CDR3 DNA reads TGTGCCAGCAGCTTGGTGGGACAGGGAGACTACGAGCAGTACTTC. Its translation: CASSLVGQGDYEQYF. The whole variable domain, remainder taken from reference TRBV5-6 and TRBJ2-7, is DAGVTQSPTHLIKTRGQQVTLRCSPKSGHDTVSWYQQALGQGPQFIFQYYEEEERQRGNFPDRFSGHQFPNYSSELNVNALLLGDSALYLCASSLVGQGDYEQYFGPGTRLTVT.

This clone was seen ten or more times. V gene TRBV19 combines with J gene TRBJ2-3, with TRBD2 identical over 7 bases. The CDR3 spans 15 residues. The ends lost 3 bases at V and 2 bases at J; junction bases unmatched: 5. Germline CDR1 LNHDA, CDR2 SQIVND (reference sequence). This CDR3 is CASSIPRGDTDTQYF. DNA of the CDR3: TGTGCCAGTAGTATTCCCCGGGGGGACACAGATACGCAGTATTTT.

This clone was observed at least ten times. The V and J genes are TRBV29-1 and TRBJ1-4; D is undetermined. V was clipped by 6 bases and J by 3 bases, with 14 bases between them. CDR1 and CDR2 (germline): SQVTM, ANQGSEA. The CDR3 has 14 amino acids. In nucleotides, the CDR3 is TGCAGCGTGGCCAGAGGAGGAGCTAATGAAAAACTGTTTTTT. It is translated as CSVARGGANEKLFF.

This clone was observed at least ten times. The V gene is TRBV5-1, the J gene TRBJ2-2; 12 positions match TRBD1. V lost 3 bases to trimming and J lost 8 bases; unmatched junction nucleotides: 8. The CDR3 extends over 16 amino acids. From germline, CDR1 is SGHRS and CDR2 YFSETQ. CDR3 DNA sequence: TGCGCCAGCAGCTCCGGGACAGGGGGCAGGAGGGGGGAGCTGTTTTTT. This gives the protein CASSSGTGGRRGELFF.

This clone was counted many times. The chain recombines TRBV7-2 with TRBJ1-1, with a weak D call TRBD1 (5 bases). The V and J ends lost 5 bases and 3 bases respectively, with 16 bases between them. Per germline, CDR1 SGHTA and CDR2 FQGNSA. The CDR3 has 15 residues. The DNA of the CDR3 is TGTGCCAGCAGCACAAGAGTCCGGGGGGACACTGAAGCTTTCTTT. Amino acid sequence: CASSTRVRGDTEAFF.

This clone occurred a few times. The chain carries TRBV18 and TRBJ2-5; possible D gene TRBD2, 6 bases. V was clipped by 3 bases and J by 5 bases, with 22 bases between them. This CDR3 comprises 17 residues. The germline V gene has CDR1 KGHSH and CDR2 LQKENI. This chain's CDR3 is CASSPPSGGLIGETQYF. The CDR3 nucleotides read TGTGCCAGCTCACCGCCATCCGGAGGGTTGATCGGGGAGACCCAGTACTTC.

This clone was detected ten times or more. The chain employs TRBV29-1 and TRBJ2-7, with 7 nucleotides matching TRBD1. Germline V gene sequence: CDR1 SQVTM, CDR2 ANQGSEA. The length of the CDR3 is 12 residues. V was clipped by 4 bases and J by 3 bases; unmatched bases: 3. CDR3 nucleotides: TGCAGCGTTGGGCCAGGGGGCTACGAGCAGTACTTC. Translating it yields CSVGPGGYEQYF.

The sample holds many counts of this clone. V gene TRBV6-6 combines with J gene TRBJ2-6, with D perhaps matching TRBD1 (6 bases). The CDR3 consists of 14 residues. Germline-derived CDR1 and CDR2 are MNHNY and SVGAGI (reference sequence). V lost 4 bases to trimming and J lost 2 bases, with 6 bases between them. The CDR3 here is CASSSGAGANVLTF. CDR3 DNA sequence: TGTGCCAGCAGTTCAGGGGCTGGGGCCAACGTCCTGACTTTC.

In this sample, this clone turned up many times. This rearrangement joins TRBV28 to TRBJ1-5, with 8 positions matching TRBD1. The germline V gene encodes CDR1 MDHEN and CDR2 SYDVKM. Trimming at V came to 7 bases and at J to 3 bases, leaving 2 bases not matched to a gene. CDR3 length equals 13 residues. CDR3 sequence: CASKDRDNQPQHF. For the CDR3, the DNA is TGTGCCAGCAAGGACAGGGACAATCAGCCCCAGCATTTT.

This chain links TRBV6-6 with TRBJ1-5; 7 bases fit TRBD1. From germline, CDR1 is MNHNY and CDR2 SVGAGI (reference sequence). The CDR3 is 15 amino acids. V dropped 6 bases and J dropped 3; count of bases not matched to a gene: 8. The CDR3, as DNA: TGTGCCAGCAGCCCGGGACAGCAAAACAATCAGCCCCAGCATTTT. It is translated as CASSPGQQNNQPQHF.

This clone was detected ten times or more. The gene calls are TRBV28 and TRBJ2-1, with unresolved D. The CDR3 contains 12 residues. V was clipped by 5 bases and J by 7 bases, with 9 bases between them. Germline loops: CDR1 MDHEN, CDR2 SYDVKM. The CDR3 DNA reads as TGTGCCAGCAGTCCTGACAATAATGAGCAGTTCTTC. This gives the protein CASSPDNNEQFF.

This clone was picked up many times. The chain has TRBV6-1 and TRBJ1-1, with 11 positions matching TRBD1. Germline CDR1 and CDR2: MNHNS and SASEGT. Trimming took 10 bases from V and 4 from J; bases not matched to a gene: 11. The CDR3 loop spans 15 amino acids. Here the CDR3 reads CATKGTGGRSTEAFF. The CDR3 region has the DNA TGTGCCACTAAGGGGACAGGGGGTCGGAGCACTGAAGCTTTCTTT.

Many counts were recorded for this clone. The chain joins TRBV30 to TRBJ2-7, with 9 bases matching TRBD1. Trimming took 0 bases from V and 3 from J; bases not matched to a gene: 6. Germline CDR1 is GTSNPN and CDR2 is SVGIG (reference sequence). The CDR3 runs to 15 residues. The CDR3 protein is CAWSVGTGNFYEQYF. In nucleotides, the CDR3 is TGTGCCTGGAGTGTAGGGACAGGGAATTTCTACGAGCAGTACTTC.

This clone was counted many times. The gene calls are TRBV27 and TRBJ2-7, with D possibly matching TRBD2 (6 bases). This CDR3 is built from 14 residues. The V end was cut by 8 bases, the J end by 2 bases, with 16 bases between. The germline gives CDR1 MNHEY, CDR2 SMNVEV (reference sequence). The CDR3 DNA follows: TGTGCCAGCTCCCCCGGAGGGGTAACCTACGAGCAGTACTTC. It specifies CASSPGGVTYEQYF.

In this sample, this clone turned up many times. The chain is built from TRBV27 and TRBJ2-3; 8 positions match TRBD1. J lost 0 bases, V lost 6 bases, and 8 bases had no gene match. CDR1 is MNHEY and CDR2 is SMNVEV in the germline V gene (reference sequence). The CDR3 length is 16 residues. The CDR3 reads CASRTGASQSTDTQYF. The DNA for the CDR3 is TGTGCCAGCAGGACAGGGGCCAGCCAAAGCACAGATACGCAGTATTTT.

This clone was recorded a few times. Germline is not matched at one junction end, which may reflect a read error. The genes are TRBV6-1 and TRBJ2-7, with unresolved D. Germline assignment: CDR1 MNHNS and CDR2 SASEGT. The CDR3 has 12 amino acids. As DNA, the CDR3 is TGTGCCATCAGTGAGTCCTCTTACGAGCAGTACTTC. This translates into CAISESSYEQYF.